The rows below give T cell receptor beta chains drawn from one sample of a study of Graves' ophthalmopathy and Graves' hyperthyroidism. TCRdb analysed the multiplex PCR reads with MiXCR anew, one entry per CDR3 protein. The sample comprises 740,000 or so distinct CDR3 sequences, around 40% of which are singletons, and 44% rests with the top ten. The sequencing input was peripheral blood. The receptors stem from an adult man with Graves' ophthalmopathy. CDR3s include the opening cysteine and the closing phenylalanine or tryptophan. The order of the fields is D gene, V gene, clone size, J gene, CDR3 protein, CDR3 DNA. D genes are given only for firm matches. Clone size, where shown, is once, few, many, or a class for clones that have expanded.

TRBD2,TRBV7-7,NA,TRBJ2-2,CASTPGTSGGTGELFF,TGTGCTAGCACCCCAGGGACTAGCGGGGGCACCGGGGAGCTGTTTTTT
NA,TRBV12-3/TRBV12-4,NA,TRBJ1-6,CASSYVPRQTSPLHF,TGTGCCAGCAGTTACGTCCCGCGGCAGACTTCACCCCTCCACTTT
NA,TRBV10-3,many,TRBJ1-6,CAISEELYGEPLHF,TGTGCCATCAGTGAGGAATTATATGGGGAACCCCTCCACTTT
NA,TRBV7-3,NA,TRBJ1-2,CASSPGWGGYGYTF,TGTGCCAGCAGCCCGGGGTGGGGCGGGTATGGCTACACCTTC
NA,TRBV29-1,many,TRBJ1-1,CSVERGQGTEAFF,TGCAGCGTTGAACGGGGACAAGGCACTGAAGCTTTCTTT
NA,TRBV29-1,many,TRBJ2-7,CSVRLGLFEQYF,TGCAGCGTTCGCCTGGGACTGTTCGAGCAGTACTTC
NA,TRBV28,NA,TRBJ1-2,CASRAQGGSEGYTF,TGTGCCAGCAGAGCCCAGGGAGGATCTGAGGGCTACACCTTC
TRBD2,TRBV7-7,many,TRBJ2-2,CASSPLPGGNTGELFF,TGTGCTAGCAGCCCCTTGCCGGGGGGGAACACCGGGGAGCTGTTTTTT
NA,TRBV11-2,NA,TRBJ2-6,CASSVLGSGANVPTF,TGTGCCAGCAGCGTTTTGGGTTCAGGGGCCAACGTCCCGACTTTC
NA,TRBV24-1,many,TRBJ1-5,CASSHRDRGNQPQHF,TGTGCCAGCAGTCACAGGGATCGGGGCAATCAGCCCCAGCATTTT
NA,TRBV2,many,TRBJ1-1,CAIGTLNTEAFF,TGTGCTATCGGGACATTGAACACTGAAGCTTTCTTT
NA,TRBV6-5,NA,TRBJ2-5,CASSYARNQETQYF,TGTGCCAGCAGTTATGCCAGAAACCAAGAGACCCAGTACTTC
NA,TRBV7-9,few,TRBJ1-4,CASSLSGTQTEKLFF,TGTGCCAGCAGCCTCTCCGGGACCCAAACTGAAAAACTGTTTTTT
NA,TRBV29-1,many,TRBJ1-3,CSGISGQSGNTIYF,TGCAGCGGGATAAGCGGACAGTCTGGAAACACCATATATTTT
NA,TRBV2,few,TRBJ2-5,CASSPATRETQYF,TGTGCCAGCTCACCGGCTACCCGGGAGACCCAGTACTTC
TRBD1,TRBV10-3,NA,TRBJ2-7,CAGRQGSYEQYF,TGTGCCGGCCGACAGGGCAGCTACGAGCAGTACTTC
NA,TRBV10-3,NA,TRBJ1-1,CASSRSSSTEAFF,TGTGCCAGCAGCCGGTCGTCAAGCACTGAAGCTTTCTTT
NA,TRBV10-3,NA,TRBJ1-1,CAIMGQPNTEAFF,TGTGCCATCATGGGACAACCGAACACTGAAGCTTTCTTT
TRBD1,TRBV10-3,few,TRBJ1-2,CAQPGQGGSGGYTF,TGTGCCCAGCCGGGACAGGGGGGCTCTGGCGGCTACACCTTC
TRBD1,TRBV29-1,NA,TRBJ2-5,CSGRPGTGGYKSTQYF,TGCAGCGGACGCCCTGGGACAGGAGGGTATAAGAGTACCCAGTACTTC
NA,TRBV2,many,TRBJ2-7,CASSDIHEQYF,TGTGCCAGCAGTGATATCCACGAGCAGTACTTC
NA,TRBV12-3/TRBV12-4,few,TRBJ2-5,CASSPSARGGQETQYF,TGTGCCAGCAGTCCCTCGGCTAGGGGGGGGCAAGAGACCCAGTACTTC
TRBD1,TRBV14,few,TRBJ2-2,CASSQARQGVYPGELFF,TGTGCCAGCAGCCAAGCGCGACAGGGGGTTTACCCCGGGGAGCTGTTTTTT
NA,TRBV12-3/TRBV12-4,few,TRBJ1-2,CASSLSQGGYTF,TGTGCCAGCAGTTTAAGCCAAGGAGGCTACACCTTC
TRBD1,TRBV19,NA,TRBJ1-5,CASSADRAALNQPQHF,TGTGCCAGTAGTGCGGACAGGGCCGCCTTAAATCAGCCCCAGCATTTT
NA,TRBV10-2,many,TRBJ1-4,CASSESQGRDEKLFF,TGCGCCAGCAGTGAGTCGCAGGGTCGGGATGAAAAACTGTTTTTT
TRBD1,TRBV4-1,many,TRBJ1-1,CASSPTGVTEAFF,TGCGCCAGCAGCCCGACAGGGGTCACTGAAGCTTTCTTT
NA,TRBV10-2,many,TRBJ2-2,CASSGPGLSTGELFF,TGCGCCAGCAGCGGGCCGGGACTTTCAACCGGGGAGCTGTTTTTT
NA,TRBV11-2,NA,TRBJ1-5,CASSPSGGVFQPQHF,TGTGCCAGCAGCCCCAGCGGGGGGGTATTTCAGCCCCAGCATTTT
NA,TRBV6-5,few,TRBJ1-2,CASSQRGAYGYTF,TGTGCCAGCAGCCAACGGGGGGCCTATGGCTACACCTTC
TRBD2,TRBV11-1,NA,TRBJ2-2,CASIAGRLNTGELFF,TGTGCCAGTATAGCGGGGAGGTTGAACACCGGGGAGCTGTTTTTT
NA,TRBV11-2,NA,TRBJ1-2,CASSLDWGGYTF,TGTGCCAGCAGCTTAGATTGGGGTGGCTACACCTTC
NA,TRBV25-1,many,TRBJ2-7,CASSYGLNYEQYF,TGTGCCAGCAGTTATGGACTTAATTACGAGCAGTACTTC
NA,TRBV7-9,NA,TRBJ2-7,CASSPAGGSCEQYF,TGCGCCAGCAGCCCAGCAGGCGGTTCCTGCGAGCAGTACTTC
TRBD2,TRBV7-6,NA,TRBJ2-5,CASSPGGEGETQYF,TGTGCCAGCAGCCCGGGGGGAGAGGGAGAGACCCAGTACTTC
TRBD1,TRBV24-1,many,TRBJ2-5,CATSEAGGIQETQYF,TGTGCCACCAGTGAGGCAGGGGGTATCCAAGAGACCCAGTACTTC
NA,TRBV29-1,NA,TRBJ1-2,CSVEVMRNYGYTF,TGCAGCGTTGAAGTTATGCGAAACTATGGCTACACCTTC
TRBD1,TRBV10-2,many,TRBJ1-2,CASSESGTGERAYGYTF,TGCGCCAGCAGTGAGTCGGGGACAGGGGAGAGGGCCTATGGCTACACCTTC
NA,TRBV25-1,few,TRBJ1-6,CASNVGNNSPLHF,TGTGCCAGCAACGTAGGAAATAATTCACCCCTCCACTTT
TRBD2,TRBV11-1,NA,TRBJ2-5,CASSLLAGDKETQYF,TGTGCCAGCAGCTTATTAGCGGGGGATAAAGAGACCCAGTACTTC
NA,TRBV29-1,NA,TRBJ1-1,CSLGARMNTEAFF,TGCAGCTTGGGGGCCAGGATGAACACTGAAGCTTTCTTT
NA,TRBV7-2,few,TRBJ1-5,CASSLGVNNQPQHF,TGTGCCAGCAGCTTAGGAGTTAACAATCAGCCCCAGCATTTT
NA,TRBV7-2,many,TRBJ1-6,CASSQVKGRGSPLHF,TGTGCCAGCAGCCAAGTGAAGGGGCGGGGGTCACCCCTCCACTTT
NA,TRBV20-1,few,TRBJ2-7,CSGGRAASYEQYF,TGCAGCGGGGGGCGGGCCGCCTCCTACGAGCAGTACTTC
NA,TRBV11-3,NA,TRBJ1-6,CASSHRDGARKNSPLHF,TGTGCCAGCAGCCACAGGGACGGCGCCCGGAAGAATTCACCCCTCCACTTT
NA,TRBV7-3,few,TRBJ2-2,CASSLTGGEAGELFF,TGTGCCAGCAGCTTAACGGGGGGTGAGGCCGGGGAGCTGTTTTTT